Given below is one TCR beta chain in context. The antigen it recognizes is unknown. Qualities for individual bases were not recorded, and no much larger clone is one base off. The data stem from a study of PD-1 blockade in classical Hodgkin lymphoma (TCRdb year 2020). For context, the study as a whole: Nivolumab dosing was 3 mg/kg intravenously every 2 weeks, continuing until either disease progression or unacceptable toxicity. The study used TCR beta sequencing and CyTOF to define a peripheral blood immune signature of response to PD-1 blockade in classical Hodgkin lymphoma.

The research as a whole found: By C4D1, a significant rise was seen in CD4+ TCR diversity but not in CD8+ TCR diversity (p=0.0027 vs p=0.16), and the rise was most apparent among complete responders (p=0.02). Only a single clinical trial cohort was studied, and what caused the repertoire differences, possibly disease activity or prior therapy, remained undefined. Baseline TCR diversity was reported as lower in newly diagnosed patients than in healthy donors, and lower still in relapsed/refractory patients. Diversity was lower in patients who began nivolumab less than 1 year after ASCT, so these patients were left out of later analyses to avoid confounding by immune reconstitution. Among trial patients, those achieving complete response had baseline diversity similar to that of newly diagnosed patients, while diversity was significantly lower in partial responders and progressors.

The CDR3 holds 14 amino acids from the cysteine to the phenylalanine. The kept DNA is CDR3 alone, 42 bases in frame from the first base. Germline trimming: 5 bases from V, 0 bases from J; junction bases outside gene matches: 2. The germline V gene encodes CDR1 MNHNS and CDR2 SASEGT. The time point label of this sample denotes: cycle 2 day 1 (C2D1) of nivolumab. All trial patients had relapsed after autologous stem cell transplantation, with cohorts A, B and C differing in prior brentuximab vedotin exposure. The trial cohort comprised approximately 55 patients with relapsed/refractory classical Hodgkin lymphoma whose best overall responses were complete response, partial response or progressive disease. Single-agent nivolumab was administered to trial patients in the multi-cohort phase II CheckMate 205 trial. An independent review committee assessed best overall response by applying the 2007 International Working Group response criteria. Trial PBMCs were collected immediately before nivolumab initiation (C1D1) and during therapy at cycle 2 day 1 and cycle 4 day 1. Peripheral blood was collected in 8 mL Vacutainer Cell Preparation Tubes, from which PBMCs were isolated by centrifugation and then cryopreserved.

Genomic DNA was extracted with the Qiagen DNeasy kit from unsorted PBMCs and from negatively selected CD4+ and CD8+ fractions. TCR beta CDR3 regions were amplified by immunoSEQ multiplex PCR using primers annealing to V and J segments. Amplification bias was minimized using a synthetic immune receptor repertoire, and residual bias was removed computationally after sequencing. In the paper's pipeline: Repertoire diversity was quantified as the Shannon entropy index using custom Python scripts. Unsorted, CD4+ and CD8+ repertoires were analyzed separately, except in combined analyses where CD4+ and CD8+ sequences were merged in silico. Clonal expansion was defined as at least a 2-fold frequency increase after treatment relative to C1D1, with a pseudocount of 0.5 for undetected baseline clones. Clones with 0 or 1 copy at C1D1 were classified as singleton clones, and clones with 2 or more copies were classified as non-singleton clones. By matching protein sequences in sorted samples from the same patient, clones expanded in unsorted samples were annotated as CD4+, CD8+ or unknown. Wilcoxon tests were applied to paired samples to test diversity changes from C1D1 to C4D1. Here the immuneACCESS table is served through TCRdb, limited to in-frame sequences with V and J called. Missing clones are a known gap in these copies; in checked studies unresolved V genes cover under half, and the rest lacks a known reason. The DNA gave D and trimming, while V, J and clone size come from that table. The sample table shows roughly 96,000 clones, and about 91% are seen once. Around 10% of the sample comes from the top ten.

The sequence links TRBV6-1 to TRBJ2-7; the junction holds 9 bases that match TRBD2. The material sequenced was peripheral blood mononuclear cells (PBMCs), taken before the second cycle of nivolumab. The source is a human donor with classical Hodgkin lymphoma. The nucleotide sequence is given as TGTGCCAGCAGTCAGCGGGGGGCCTCCTACGAGCAGTACTTC. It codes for CASSQRGASYEQYF.